This is a list of T cell receptor beta chains from one sample in a study of T cells after yellow fever vaccination. In TCRdb, the 5' RACE reads were re-called with MiXCR into one record per CDR3 protein. The sample records approximately 550,000 distinct CDR3 sequences, about a fifth being singletons. The sample consisted of PBMCs, taken 15 days after the yellow fever booster vaccination. The source of these receptors is a man aged 30-40 years who received the YFV17D yellow fever vaccine. CDR3s include the opening cysteine and the closing phenylalanine or tryptophan. Fields, in order: D gene, V gene, J gene, clone size, CDR3 DNA, CDR3 protein. A D gene is named only where the DNA matches it firmly. Only part of the rows carry a size: once, few, many, or a class if the clone is expanded.

D: TRBD2
V: TRBV5-8
J: TRBJ2-7
size: few
DNA: TGTGCCAGCAGCGGGAGGGACGAGCAGTACTTC
CDR3: CASSGRDEQYF

D: -
V: TRBV5-1
J: TRBJ2-1
size: -
DNA: TGCGCCAGCAGCTTTAATCCCCCCACCGGTGAGCAGTTCTTC
CDR3: CASSFNPPTGEQFF

D: -
V: TRBV12-3/TRBV12-4
J: TRBJ2-1
size: -
DNA: TGTGCCAGCAGTCCCTCGGGACTTCGTCTTAATGAGCAGTTCTTC
CDR3: CASSPSGLRLNEQFF

D: TRBD1
V: TRBV20-1
J: TRBJ2-7
size: few
DNA: TGCAGTGCTCCAGGGGGTAGCATCTACGAGCAGTACTTC
CDR3: CSAPGGSIYEQYF

D: -
V: TRBV6-5
J: TRBJ1-2
size: few
DNA: TGTGCCAGCAGTCTACAGGGTAGCCGTGGCTACACCTTC
CDR3: CASSLQGSRGYTF

D: TRBD1
V: TRBV5-1
J: TRBJ2-7
size: few
DNA: TGCGCCAGCAGCGGCGGGGGACAGGGGTCCCACGAGCAGTACTTC
CDR3: CASSGGGQGSHEQYF

D: -
V: TRBV27
J: TRBJ2-5
size: -
DNA: TGTGCCAGCAGTTTTAGGGCGGCGGGGCACCAAGAGACCCAGTACTTC
CDR3: CASSFRAAGHQETQYF

D: TRBD2
V: TRBV7-2
J: TRBJ2-1
size: few
DNA: TGTGCCAGCAGCTCACGCGGGAGGGCCATTAACAATGAGCAGTTCTTC
CDR3: CASSSRGRAINNEQFF

D: TRBD2
V: TRBV6-1
J: TRBJ2-7
size: -
DNA: TGTGCCAGCAGCCACAGGACTAGCGGGATCTCCTACGAGCAGTACTTC
CDR3: CASSHRTSGISYEQYF

D: TRBD2
V: TRBV7-9
J: TRBJ2-4
size: -
DNA: TGTGCCAGCAACCGACTAGCGGGAGGGCCAAGCCACATTCAGTACTTC
CDR3: CASNRLAGGPSHIQYF

D: -
V: TRBV27
J: TRBJ2-7
size: -
DNA: TGTGCCAGCAGTTTATGGTCGCGGACTACCCTTAGCGAGCAGTACTTC
CDR3: CASSLWSRTTLSEQYF

D: TRBD2
V: TRBV29-1
J: TRBJ2-1
size: -
DNA: TGCAGCAGTACTAGCGGTTACAATGAGCAGTTCTTC
CDR3: CSSTSGYNEQFF

D: -
V: TRBV7-3
J: TRBJ2-7
size: -
DNA: TGTGCCAGCAGTGAGGGGCCCCTGTACGAGCAGTACTTC
CDR3: CASSEGPLYEQYF

D: -
V: TRBV5-4
J: TRBJ2-4
size: -
DNA: TGTGCCAGCAGCTCCAACTCGGGTAGGGACATTCAGTACTTC
CDR3: CASSSNSGRDIQYF

D: -
V: TRBV24-1
J: TRBJ2-3
size: few
DNA: TGTGCCACCAGTGATATATTGGACGGATCCACAGATACGCAGTATTTT
CDR3: CATSDILDGSTDTQYF

D: TRBD1
V: TRBV5-1
J: TRBJ2-2
size: -
DNA: TGCGCCAGCAGCTTTGGACAGGGGACCGGGGAGCTGTTTTTT
CDR3: CASSFGQGTGELFF

D: -
V: TRBV7-3
J: TRBJ2-5
size: few
DNA: TGTGCCAGCAGCCCTGGGGCGGAAGAGACCCAGTACTTC
CDR3: CASSPGAEETQYF

D: -
V: TRBV13
J: TRBJ2-7
size: many
DNA: TGTGCCAGCAGCTTAGCTCGGTCCTACGAGCAGTACTTC
CDR3: CASSLARSYEQYF

D: -
V: TRBV7-2
J: TRBJ2-1
size: -
DNA: TGTGCCAGCAGCCTAGAGGCTGGGAATGAGCAGTTCTTC
CDR3: CASSLEAGNEQFF

D: TRBD2
V: TRBV20-1
J: TRBJ2-7
size: -
DNA: TGCAGTGCTAGAAAGGAACTGGGACTAGCGGACTCCTACGAGCAGTACTTC
CDR3: CSARKELGLADSYEQYF

D: TRBD1
V: TRBV6-2/TRBV6-3
J: TRBJ2-1
size: few
DNA: TGTGCCAGCATCAACAGGGGTCTTAACAATGAGCAGTTCTTC
CDR3: CASINRGLNNEQFF

D: -
V: TRBV7-2
J: TRBJ2-2
size: few
DNA: TGTGCCAGCAGGACAGACGGGCATGGCGGGGAGCTGTTTTTT
CDR3: CASRTDGHGGELFF

D: -
V: TRBV28
J: TRBJ1-1
size: few
DNA: TGTGCCAGCAGTTTATTTTCCGGGGCGAACACTGAAGCTTTCTTT
CDR3: CASSLFSGANTEAFF

D: -
V: TRBV11-2
J: TRBJ2-2
size: -
DNA: TGTGCCAGCAGCTCGGTTGATCCCGGGGAGCTGTTTTTT
CDR3: CASSSVDPGELFF

D: TRBD2
V: TRBV20-1
J: TRBJ2-7
size: few
DNA: TGCAGTGCTGGCGGGGGAGGGACCAACTCCTACGAGCAGTACTTC
CDR3: CSAGGGGTNSYEQYF

D: -
V: TRBV7-9
J: TRBJ1-2
size: -
DNA: TGTGCCAGCAGGTCCCGGGTAGAAGACTACACCTTC
CDR3: CASRSRVEDYTF

D: TRBD2
V: TRBV19
J: TRBJ2-7
size: -
DNA: TGTGCCAGTAGTATAGCTGGACTAGCCTACGAGCAGTACTTC
CDR3: CASSIAGLAYEQYF

D: TRBD1
V: TRBV20-1
J: TRBJ1-2
size: -
DNA: TGCAGTGCTAGAGATGTAAGACAGGGCGTTGGGTATGGCTACACCTTC
CDR3: CSARDVRQGVGYGYTF

D: -
V: TRBV5-1
J: TRBJ2-1
size: few
DNA: TGCGCCAGCAGCCCAGGGGAGGGAGGGCCTTCCAATGAGCAGTTCTTC
CDR3: CASSPGEGGPSNEQFF

D: -
V: TRBV7-9
J: TRBJ2-4
size: -
DNA: TGTGCCAGCAGCTTCCCAGGGAGAAGAAACATTCAGTACTTC
CDR3: CASSFPGRRNIQYF

D: -
V: TRBV28
J: TRBJ1-5
size: few
DNA: TGTGCCAGCGGAGGTGGCAATCAGCCCCAGCATTTT
CDR3: CASGGGNQPQHF

D: TRBD2
V: TRBV11-1
J: TRBJ2-1
size: few
DNA: TGTGCCAGCAGCCCGACTGCCTTTACTAGCGGCCGCTACAATGAGCAGTTCTTC
CDR3: CASSPTAFTSGRYNEQFF

D: -
V: TRBV7-9
J: TRBJ2-1
size: many
DNA: TGTGCCAGCAGCTTACTATCCCTCCAGCAGTTCTTC
CDR3: CASSLLSLQQFF

D: -
V: TRBV20-1
J: TRBJ2-2
size: -
DNA: TGCAGTGCTAGACGTAGCGGAGCGGGCACCGGGGAGCTGTTTTTT
CDR3: CSARRSGAGTGELFF

D: -
V: TRBV18
J: TRBJ2-4
size: many
DNA: TGTGCCAGCTCATCCGACGGACTAGCCAAAAACATTCAGTACTTC
CDR3: CASSSDGLAKNIQYF

D: TRBD1
V: TRBV29-1
J: TRBJ2-4
size: -
DNA: TGCAGCGTTGAACCGAGCAGGGGGAAAGCTCAGTACTTC
CDR3: CSVEPSRGKAQYF

D: -
V: TRBV29-1
J: TRBJ2-7
size: -
DNA: TGCAGCGTTGAAGATCGGGCGTTTGGGCAGTACTTC
CDR3: CSVEDRAFGQYF

D: -
V: TRBV20-1
J: TRBJ2-7
size: -
DNA: TGCAGTGCTAGAGATTTCCGGGGCGACTACGAGCAGTACTTC
CDR3: CSARDFRGDYEQYF

D: -
V: TRBV4-2
J: TRBJ2-1
size: few
DNA: TGTGCCAGCAGCCAAGATCTGGGTCGGAACAATGAGCAGTTCTTC
CDR3: CASSQDLGRNNEQFF

D: TRBD1
V: TRBV18
J: TRBJ2-7
size: -
DNA: TGTGCCAGCTCACCATCCGACAGGGGTCCCCCCGAGCAGTACTTC
CDR3: CASSPSDRGPPEQYF

D: -
V: TRBV7-7
J: TRBJ2-3
size: few
DNA: TGTGCTAGCAGCGCGGACCTATCCACAGATACGCAGTATTTT
CDR3: CASSADLSTDTQYF

D: -
V: TRBV7-9
J: TRBJ2-3
size: -
DNA: TGTGCCAGCACCGCCATGGGGCAGAGGATCACAGATACGCAGTATTTT
CDR3: CASTAMGQRITDTQYF

D: TRBD1
V: TRBV5-1
J: TRBJ2-7
size: many
DNA: TGTGCCAGCAGCTTGACAGGGGAATCCTACGAGCAGTACTTC
CDR3: CASSLTGESYEQYF

D: -
V: TRBV7-2
J: TRBJ2-7
size: -
DNA: TGTGCCAGCAGCGAGACCGGGACTGATCCCTACGAGCAGTACTTC
CDR3: CASSETGTDPYEQYF

D: -
V: TRBV18
J: TRBJ1-4
size: -
DNA: TGTGCCAGCTCACCTAGGCAGATTAATGAAAAACTGTTTTTT
CDR3: CASSPRQINEKLFF

D: -
V: TRBV6-2/TRBV6-3
J: TRBJ2-1
size: -
DNA: TGTGCCAGCAGGCTGGAGGAAGACTCCTACAATGAGCAGTTCTTC
CDR3: CASRLEEDSYNEQFF

D: TRBD1
V: TRBV5-6
J: TRBJ1-4
size: -
DNA: TGTGCCAGCAGCTTGAACGAGGGACAGGGCGCGGGAGAAAAACTGTTTTTT
CDR3: CASSLNEGQGAGEKLFF